This T cell receptor beta chain was captured in a study of CD8+CD57+ T cells in acquired aplastic anemia. Study background: Sorted CD4+ and CD8+ cell DNA averaged 3.2 ug. Study-wide findings and caveats: Comparison of patients with controls identified around 30 shared CD8+ CDR3 sequences.

The table lists this clonotype with many counts. What it binds is not known. Profiles of TCR beta VDJ and CDR3 were generated from a genomic DNA template. TCRdb redid the calling of the reads with MiXCR, one entry per CDR3 protein. The sample shows roughly 250,000 distinct CDR3 sequences, about 80% of them seen only once. In patients chosen for sequencing, flow cytometry had shown CD8+CD57+ cell expansion. All participating patients were living with severe acquired aplastic anemia. Blood samples were obtained from patients who had received no prior therapy. Germline trimming cut 7 bases from V and 13 bases from J; bases unmatched to any gene: 22. The CDR3 runs 16 residues. Germline V gene lookup returns CDR1 SGHVS and CDR2 FNYEAQ.

Sequencing was done on a sample of sorted CD4+, CD8+, or CD8+CD57+ T cells (not recorded which) from PBMCs. The TCR originated in a human donor with aplastic anemia. This rearrangement joins TRBV7-6 to TRBJ2-1; 7 bases fit TRBD2. CDR3 DNA sequence: TGTGCCAGCACCCTAGGGAGGGTCCCCTCTGGGGCCAACCAGTTCTTC. Its translation: CASTLGRVPSGANQFF.